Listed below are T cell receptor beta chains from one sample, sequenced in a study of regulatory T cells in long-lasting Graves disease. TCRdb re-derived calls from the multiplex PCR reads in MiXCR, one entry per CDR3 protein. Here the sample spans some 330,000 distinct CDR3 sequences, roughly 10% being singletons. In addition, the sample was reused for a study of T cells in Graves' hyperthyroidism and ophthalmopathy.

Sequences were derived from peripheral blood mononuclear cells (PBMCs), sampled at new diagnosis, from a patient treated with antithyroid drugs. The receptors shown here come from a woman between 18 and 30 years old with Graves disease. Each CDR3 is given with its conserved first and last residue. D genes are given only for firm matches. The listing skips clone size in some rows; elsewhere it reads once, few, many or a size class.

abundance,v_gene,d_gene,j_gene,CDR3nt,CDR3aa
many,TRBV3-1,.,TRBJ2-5,TGTGCCAGCAGCCAAAGGTGGCCCGGACAAGAGACCCAGTACTTC,CASSQRWPGQETQYF
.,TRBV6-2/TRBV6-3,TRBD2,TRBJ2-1,TGTGCCAGCGCGGGAGGCGGCAATGAGCAGTTCTTC,CASAGGGNEQFF
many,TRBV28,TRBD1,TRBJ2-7,TGTGCCAGCAGTCCTGGGACAGCCTACTACGAGCAGTACTTC,CASSPGTAYYEQYF
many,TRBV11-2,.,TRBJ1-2,TGTGCCAGCAGCTTAGATCCGATCGGAGGGTATGGCTACACCTTC,CASSLDPIGGYGYTF
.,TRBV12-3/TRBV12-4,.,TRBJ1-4,TGTGCCAGCAGTTTAGGGGCAGGTTCTGTTAATGAAAAACTGTTTTTT,CASSLGAGSVNEKLFF
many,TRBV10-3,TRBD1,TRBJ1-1,TGTGCCATCAGACCCGGGACAGGGAACACTGAAGCTTTCTTT,CAIRPGTGNTEAFF
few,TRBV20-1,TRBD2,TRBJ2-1,TGCAGTGCAAACCTAGCGGGAGTGGGGAGTGGAGAGCAGTTCTTC,CSANLAGVGSGEQFF
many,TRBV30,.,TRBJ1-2,TGTGCCTGGATCACTCAGGTCGGCTATGGCTACACCTTC,CAWITQVGYGYTF
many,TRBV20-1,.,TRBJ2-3,TGCAGTGCTAGAGGGTCGGGAATCACAGATACGCAGTATTTT,CSARGSGITDTQYF
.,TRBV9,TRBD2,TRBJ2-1,TGTGCCAGCAGCGTAGAAGCGGGGGGGCCCGATGAGCAGTTCTTC,CASSVEAGGPDEQFF
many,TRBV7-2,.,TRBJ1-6,TGTGCCAGCAGCCCCCGGGAATATTGGGGCAATTCACCCCTCCACTTT,CASSPREYWGNSPLHF
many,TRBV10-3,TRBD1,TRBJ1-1,TGTGCCATCAGGGACTCGACAGGGAGCACTGAAGCTTTCTTT,CAIRDSTGSTEAFF
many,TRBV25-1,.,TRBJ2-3,TGTGCCAGCAGTGGCCGTCCCACCCCACACACAGATACGCAGTATTTT,CASSGRPTPHTDTQYF
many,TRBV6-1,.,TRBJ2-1,TGTGCCAGCTTCCTAGCCATAGGGCACAATGAGCAGTTCTTC,CASFLAIGHNEQFF
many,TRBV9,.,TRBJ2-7,TGTGCCAGCAGCTCTCCGCCGGGTATGGGTAGCGAGCAGTACTTC,CASSSPPGMGSEQYF
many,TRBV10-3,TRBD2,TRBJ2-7,TGTGCCATCAGTGGGGAGGGGTGGACCTACGAGCAGTACTTC,CAISGEGWTYEQYF
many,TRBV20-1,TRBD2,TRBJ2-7,TGCAGTGCTAGAGAAAGACTAGCTAGGTACGAGCAGTACTTC,CSARERLARYEQYF
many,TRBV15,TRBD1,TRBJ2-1,TGTGCCACCAGCAGAGTGGGCACAGGGGGCAGAGATGAGCAGTTCTTC,CATSRVGTGGRDEQFF
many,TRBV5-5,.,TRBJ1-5,TGTGCCAGCAGCTTGGGAGGGATTAGCAATCAGCCCCAGCATTTT,CASSLGGISNQPQHF
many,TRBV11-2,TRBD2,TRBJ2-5,TGTGCCAGCAGCTTCAGGACTAGCGGGACTCAAGAGACCCAGTACTTC,CASSFRTSGTQETQYF
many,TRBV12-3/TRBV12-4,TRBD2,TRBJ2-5,TGTGCCAGCAGCAGCACGACTAGCCGTCCGGAGACCCAGTACTTC,CASSSTTSRPETQYF
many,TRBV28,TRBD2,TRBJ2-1,TGTGCCACCTCCCTAGCGGGGTACAATGAGCAGTTCTTC,CATSLAGYNEQFF
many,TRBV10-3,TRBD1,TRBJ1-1,TGTGCCATCAGTGCTGAGGGGGCGAACACTGAAGCTTTCTTT,CAISAEGANTEAFF
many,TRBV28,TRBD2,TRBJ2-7,TGTGCCAGCAGTTCTGGCGGGGGAGGCAGGTCGAACTTC,CASSSGGGGRSNF
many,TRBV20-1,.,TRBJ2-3,TGCAGTGCTCCCGACGGGACCGGGAGCACCTCCCCCACAGATACGCAGTATTTT,CSAPDGTGSTSPTDTQYF
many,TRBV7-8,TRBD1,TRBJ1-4,TGTGCCAGCAGCCGAAAAACGAAGACAGGGCCTAATGAAAAACTGTTTTTT,CASSRKTKTGPNEKLFF
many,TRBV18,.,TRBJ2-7,TGTGCCAGCTCACCAATGGGGGGATCCTACGAGCAGTACTTC,CASSPMGGSYEQYF
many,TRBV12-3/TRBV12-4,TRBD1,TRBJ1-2,TGTGCCAGCAGTTTTGCCCCCGCGACAGGGCCGTATGGCTACACCTTC,CASSFAPATGPYGYTF
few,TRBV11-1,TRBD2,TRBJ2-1,TGTGCCAGCTCCTACGGGACTAGCGGCTACAATGAGCGGTTCTTC,CASSYGTSGYNERFF
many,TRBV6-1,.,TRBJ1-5,TGTGCCAGCAGTGAAGAGGAAATATCTACTTATAGCAATCAGCCCCAGCATTTT,CASSEEEISTYSNQPQHF
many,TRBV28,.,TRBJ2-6,TGTGCCAGCAGTTTCGGTTTGGGGGCCAACGTCCTGACTTTC,CASSFGLGANVLTF
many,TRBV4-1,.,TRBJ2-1,TGCGCCAGCAGCCAACTACGGGACTTCGGAGATGAGCAGTTCTTC,CASSQLRDFGDEQFF
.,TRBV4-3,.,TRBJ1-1,TGCGCCAGCAGCCAAGTTGGCTGGGGAGAGTTGACAGGGAACACTGAAGCTTTCTTT,CASSQVGWGELTGNTEAFF
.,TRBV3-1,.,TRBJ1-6,TGTGCCAGCAGCCAAATCAGGCCGGGGCGCCTAGGTTCACCCCTCCACTTT,CASSQIRPGRLGSPLHF
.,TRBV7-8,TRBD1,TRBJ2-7,TGTGCCAGCAACTCGCCACCGGGACAGGGGATTGGGTACGAGCAGTACTTC,CASNSPPGQGIGYEQYF
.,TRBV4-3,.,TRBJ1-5,TGCGCCAGCAGCATGACCGCCCTTAGCAATCAGCCCCAGCATTTT,CASSMTALSNQPQHF
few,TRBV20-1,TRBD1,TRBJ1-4,TGCAGTGCCCCGACAGGGGGCAGCGAAAAACTGTTTTTT,CSAPTGGSEKLFF
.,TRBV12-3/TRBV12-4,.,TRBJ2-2,TGTGCCAGCAGCCCTTGGGGGGACACCGGGGAGCTGTTTTTT,CASSPWGDTGELFF
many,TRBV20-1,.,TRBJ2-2,TGCAGTGCCGAGGATATGGACACCGGGGAGCTGTTTTTT,CSAEDMDTGELFF
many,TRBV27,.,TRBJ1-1,TGTGCCAGCAGCTTTAACAGTAACACTGAAGCTTTCTTT,CASSFNSNTEAFF
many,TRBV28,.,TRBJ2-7,TGTGCCAGCACGGCTGCGGGGTGGGGCGAGCAGTACTTC,CASTAAGWGEQYF
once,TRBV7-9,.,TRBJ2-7,TGTGCCAGCAGCTTAGCGGGTGCGGGCTACTACGAGCAGTACTTC,CASSLAGAGYYEQYF
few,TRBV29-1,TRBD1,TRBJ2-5,TGCAGCGTGGGACAGGAGCGTCAAGAGACCCAGTACTTC,CSVGQERQETQYF
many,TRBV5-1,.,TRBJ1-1,TGCGCCAGCAGCTTGGTCGCCCTCCAGGGGAACACTGAAGCTTTCTTT,CASSLVALQGNTEAFF
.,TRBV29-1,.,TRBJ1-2,TGCAGCGTTGAAGATCGCCGCGGGGGTTCTCGCTATGGCTACACCTTC,CSVEDRRGGSRYGYTF
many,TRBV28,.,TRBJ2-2,TGTGCCAGCAGTTGGGCAGGGCCGAACACCGGGGAGCTGTTTTTT,CASSWAGPNTGELFF
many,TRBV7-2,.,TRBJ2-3,TGTGCCAGCAGCTTATCGCCGCTTCTCCAGTATTTT,CASSLSPLLQYF
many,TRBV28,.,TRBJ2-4,TGTGCCAGCAGTCCGGACGGAGTAGCCAAAAACATTCAGTACTTC,CASSPDGVAKNIQYF
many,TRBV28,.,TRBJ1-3,TGTGCCGGTGGGCAGGGATCTGGAAACACCATATATTTT,CAGGQGSGNTIYF
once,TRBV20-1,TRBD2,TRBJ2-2,TGCAGTGCTAGAAACCACAGGGAAAGCGGGGGGGCCGGGGAGCTGCTTTTT,CSARNHRESGGAGELLF
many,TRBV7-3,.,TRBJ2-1,TGTGCCAGCAGTTTAAAGGGTAGAAGAAGCTCCTACAATGAGCAGTTCTTC,CASSLKGRRSSYNEQFF
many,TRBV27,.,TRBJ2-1,TGTGCCAGCAGGGGGTACGGGAACAATGAGCAGTTCTTC,CASRGYGNNEQFF
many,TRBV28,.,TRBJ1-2,TGTGCCACCCCGGGGTACAGAAGTTATGGCTACACCTTC,CATPGYRSYGYTF
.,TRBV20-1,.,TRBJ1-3,TGCAGTGTCCGAACCCGGGCCCTCTCTGGAAACACCATATATTTT,CSVRTRALSGNTIYF
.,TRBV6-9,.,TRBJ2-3,TGTGCCAGCAGTTACAGCTTGAACGGGGATACGCAGTATTTT,CASSYSLNGDTQYF
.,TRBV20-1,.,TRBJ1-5,TGCAGTGCGGGGGCCAGGCAGCCCCAGCATTTT,CSAGARQPQHF
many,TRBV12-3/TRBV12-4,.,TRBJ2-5,TGTGCCAGCGGATCGGTGGAATCTGCGGAAGAGACCCAGTACTTC,CASGSVESAEETQYF
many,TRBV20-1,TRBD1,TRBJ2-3,TGCAGTGTAATTATGACAGGGGCCGACCGCCCCACAGATACGCAGTATTTT,CSVIMTGADRPTDTQYF
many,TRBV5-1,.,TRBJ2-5,TGCGCCAGCAGCTTGGCCCTCAGCGACCAAGAGACCCAGTACTTC,CASSLALSDQETQYF